Following are 2 T cell receptor beta chains from one sample sequenced in a study of molecular identifiers for immune sequencing clone quantification. MiXCR, applied by TCRdb to the PCR reads, yields one record per CDR3 protein. The sample gives approximately 550,000 distinct CDR3 sequences, about a fifth of which show up once; around 0.86% is in the top ten. What was sequenced was naive CD8+ T cells from blood, with Jurkat cell RNA spiked in. Described subset: FACS-sorted CD8+CD4-CCR7+CD45RA+ naive T cells. The receptor source for this set is a human donor in good health. Some libraries in this study had Jurkat cell RNA spiked in.

This clonotype was observed many times. The rearrangement joins TRBV7-9 to TRBJ1-5; D ambiguous. CDR1 is SEHNR and CDR2 is FQNEAQ in the germline V gene (reference sequence). Trimming took off 5 bases at V and 7 bases at J, with 18 bases between the two ends. The CDR3 is made up of 15 amino acids. CDR3 DNA: TGTGCCAGCAGCGCGACAAGTGTGGGTCCCCAGCCCCAGCATTTT. Amino acids: CASSATSVGPQPQHF. Full variable domain (missing parts from reference TRBV7-9 and TRBJ1-5): DTGVSQNPRHKITKRGQNVTFRCDPISEHNRLYWYRQTLGQGPEFLTYFQNEAQLEKSRLLSDRFSAERPKGSFSTLEIQRTEQGDSAMYLCASSATSVGPQPQHFGDGTRLSIL.

Many counts were recorded for this clonotype. V and J are TRBV6-5 and TRBJ1-4, with a weak D call TRBD1 (5 bases). Germline loops: CDR1 MNHEY, CDR2 SVGAGI. The CDR3 spans 15 residues. V lost 5 bases and J lost 10, with 20 bases in between. In DNA form, the CDR3 reads TGTGCCAGCAGTGGGACGACAGAGGCTGGGGGAAAACTGTTTTTT. Its protein is CASSGTTEAGGKLFF.